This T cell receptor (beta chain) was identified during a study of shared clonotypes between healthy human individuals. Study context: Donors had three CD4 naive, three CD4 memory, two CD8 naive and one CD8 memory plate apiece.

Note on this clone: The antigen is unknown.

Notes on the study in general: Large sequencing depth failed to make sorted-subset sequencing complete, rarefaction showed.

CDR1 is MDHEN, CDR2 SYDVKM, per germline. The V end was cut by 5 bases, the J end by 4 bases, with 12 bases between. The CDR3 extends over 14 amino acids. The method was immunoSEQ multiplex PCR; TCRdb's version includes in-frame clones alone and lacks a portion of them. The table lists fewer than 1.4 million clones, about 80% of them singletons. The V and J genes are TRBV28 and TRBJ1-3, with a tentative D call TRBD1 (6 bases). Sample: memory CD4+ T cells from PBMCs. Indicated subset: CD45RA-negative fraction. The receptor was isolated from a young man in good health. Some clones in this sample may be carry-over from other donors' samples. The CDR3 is CASSPGGQGNTIYF. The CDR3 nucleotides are TGTGCCAGCAGTCCTGGGGGGCAAGGAAACACCATATATTTT.